Reported below is one T cell receptor beta chain. Its antigen remains unknown. This entry comes from a study of shared clonotypes between healthy human individuals. The study's findings and limits: Represented genetic and exposure-history diversity was restricted by having few donors.

As defined, naive CD8 cells were CD45RO-negative and positively selected for CCR7, with terminally differentiated effector memory CD45RA+ cells excluded. There were no recent acute infections or vaccinations among the donors, who were healthy HIV-negative adults. Sequenced by immunoSEQ multiplex PCR; TCRdb stores in-frame clones only, minus some. The sample holds about 2 million clones, 85% to 95% seen once. Germline CDR1 is WNHNN and CDR2 is SYGVQD (reference sequence). The CDR3 runs 16 residues. The V gene end was trimmed by 1 base and the J gene end by 2 bases; junction bases not matched to a gene: 4.

The sample comprised naive CD8+ T cells sorted from blood. The chain carries TRBV10-1 and TRBJ2-3; TRBD2 matches at 9 bases. This receptor was identified in a man aged 18 to 30 in good health. CDR3 residues: CASSELASGNTDTQYF. The DNA for the CDR3 is TGCGCCAGCAGTGAGTTGGCTAGCGGGAACACAGATACGCAGTATTTT.